The rows below give T cell receptor beta chains drawn from one sample of a study of T cell responses to AZD1222 COVID-19 vaccine. The repertoire was sequenced with immunoSEQ multiplex PCR; TCRdb's copy has only in-frame clones and lacks some. The sample lists 120,000 or so clones, roughly nine tenths seen once, with 25% to 30% in the top ten. Material: peripheral blood, obtained on day 0 of AZD1222 vaccination. Every receptor here comes from an adult in good health. Both conserved end residues are part of each CDR3. The D gene is left open where the match is weak. Size is stated for part of the rows, as once, few or many counts, or as a class when the clone is expanded.

TRBJ1-2,-,TRBV18,-,TGTGCCAGCTCACCACCTTTGGGTGGGAATGGCTACACCTTC,CASSPPLGGNGYTF
TRBJ1-1,-,TRBV27,few,TGTGCCAGCAGTATAGACAGGAACACTGAAGCTTTCTTT,CASSIDRNTEAFF
TRBJ1-2,-,TRBV20-1,-,TGCAGTGCCAGGCCGCGGGGAAGCTACACCTTC,CSARPRGSYTF
TRBJ1-4,TRBD1,TRBV6-5,-,TGTGCCAGCAGCTCAAGCCGGGACAGGGGATATCTGTTTTTT,CASSSSRDRGYLFF
TRBJ1-4,-,TRBV7-7,-,TGTGCCAGCAGCTTAGGTTCGGGATTCAATGAAAAACTGTTTTTT,CASSLGSGFNEKLFF
TRBJ1-2,-,TRBV12-3/TRBV12-4,-,TGTGCCAGCAGCCGGCCCCCGGACTATGGCTACACCTTC,CASSRPPDYGYTF
TRBJ1-2,TRBD1,TRBV18,few,TGTGCCAGCTCACCACCGGGGACAGGGAACTATGGCTACACCTTC,CASSPPGTGNYGYTF
TRBJ1-2,-,TRBV6-5,-,TGTGCCAGCAGTTACTCAGGGGGAGCCCCCAGGGGCTACACCTTC,CASSYSGGAPRGYTF
TRBJ2-5,-,TRBV18,-,TGTGCCAGCTCACCAGGGTCCGCTGGAGAGACCCAGTACTTC,CASSPGSAGETQYF
TRBJ1-5,-,TRBV20-1,-,TGCAGTGCTGCTTACAATCAGCCCCAGCATTTT,CSAAYNQPQHF
TRBJ2-5,TRBD2,TRBV4-3,-,TGCGCCAGCAGCCAAGAATGGGTTAGCGGGAGTGGTCAAGAGACCCAGTACTTC,CASSQEWVSGSGQETQYF
TRBJ1-3,TRBD1,TRBV27,-,TGTGCCAGCAGTTTATTGGGACCGGGACAGGGTTCTGGAAACACCATATATTTT,CASSLLGPGQGSGNTIYF
TRBJ2-5,TRBD2,TRBV9,-,TGTGCCAGCAGCGTAGAGGGACTAGGCGAGACCCAGTACTTC,CASSVEGLGETQYF
TRBJ2-5,-,TRBV20-1,once,TGCAGTGCTAGTCGGCAGGGTGTAGTGGAAGAGACCCAGTACTTC,CSASRQGVVEETQYF
TRBJ2-1,TRBD2,TRBV6-5,-,TGTGCCAGCAGTTACTCCGGGACTAGCGGGAGCTATGAGCAGTTCTTC,CASSYSGTSGSYEQFF
TRBJ2-3,TRBD2,TRBV7-9,-,TGTGCCAGCAGTCCCGCGGGGGGGCGGACAGATACGCAGTATTTT,CASSPAGGRTDTQYF
TRBJ2-1,-,TRBV7-2,-,TGTGCCAGCAGCTTAGCGAAGGGTCGGGGTGAGCAGTTCTTC,CASSLAKGRGEQFF
TRBJ1-6,TRBD1,TRBV28,-,TGTGCCAGCAGTTTACGCCGGACAGGGGCTAATTCACCCCTCCACTTT,CASSLRRTGANSPLHF
TRBJ1-2,-,TRBV7-9,-,TGTGCCAGCAGCTTAGCGGGGCAGGGAGACTATGGCTACACCTTC,CASSLAGQGDYGYTF
TRBJ2-7,-,TRBV5-1,-,TGCGCCAGCAGCCCGACTGACAGGTCCTACGAGCAGTACTTC,CASSPTDRSYEQYF
TRBJ1-5,-,TRBV19,-,TGTGCCAGTAGTGAAACAGGCATCATGCCCCAGCATTTT,CASSETGIMPQHF
TRBJ2-5,TRBD2,TRBV6-5,-,TGTGCCTCAGCGGGGGACATAGAAGAGACCCAGTACTTC,CASAGDIEETQYF
TRBJ1-2,-,TRBV7-9,-,TGTGCCAGCAGCTTAGAGGGGTTCCAATATGGCTACACCTTC,CASSLEGFQYGYTF
TRBJ1-2,-,TRBV2,-,TGTGCCAGCGCGACCATACGAAGACCTGGCTACACCTTC,CASATIRRPGYTF
TRBJ2-1,TRBD2,TRBV7-2,-,TGTGCCAGCAGCACAGGACTAGCGGGAGGCAATGAGCAGTTCTTC,CASSTGLAGGNEQFF
TRBJ2-1,TRBD2,TRBV6-6,-,TGTGCCAGCAGTTACCCAGCGGGGGGGCCGTACAATGAGCAGTTCTTC,CASSYPAGGPYNEQFF
TRBJ1-3,TRBD1,TRBV10-1,-,TGCGCCAGCAGTAGAAACAGGGGCTCTGGAAACACCATATATTTT,CASSRNRGSGNTIYF
TRBJ1-5,-,TRBV20-1,-,TGCAGTGCTAGTGGGAGAGTAGGCAATCAGCCCCAGCATTTT,CSASGRVGNQPQHF
TRBJ2-1,TRBD1,TRBV5-6,-,TGTGCCAGCAGACAGACAGGGGGGACGAATGAGCAGTTCTTC,CASRQTGGTNEQFF
TRBJ2-5,-,TRBV2,-,TGTGCCAGCAGTGGACGGATCTTTCAAGAGACCCAGTACTTC,CASSGRIFQETQYF
TRBJ2-2,-,TRBV19,-,TGTGTCGTGGGGCGGGCGAACACCGGGGAGCTGTTTTTT,CVVGRANTGELFF
TRBJ2-7,TRBD1,TRBV5-5,-,TGTGCCAGCAGCGGCGCGGGACAGGGCTACGAGCAGTACTTC,CASSGAGQGYEQYF
TRBJ1-2,-,TRBV7-9,-,TGTGCCAGCAGCGAGCGGAACCCACGGTCAGGTGGCTACACCTTC,CASSERNPRSGGYTF
TRBJ1-1,TRBD1,TRBV18,few,TGTGCCAGCTCACTTGGACAGGGGCGAACTGAAGCTTTCTTT,CASSLGQGRTEAFF
TRBJ2-5,-,TRBV5-1,-,TGCGCCAGCAGCTTGGTGGCGCAGGGCGGAGAGACCCAGTACTTC,CASSLVAQGGETQYF
TRBJ2-7,TRBD1,TRBV2,-,TGTGCCAGCAGGGGACAGGAATACTACGAGCAGTACTTC,CASRGQEYYEQYF
TRBJ2-7,TRBD1,TRBV6-5,-,TGTGCCAGCAGTTCCCCAGGGGGCTCCACCTACGAGCAGTACTTC,CASSSPGGSTYEQYF
TRBJ2-7,-,TRBV25-1,-,TGTGCCAGCAGCGCCTTAGACAGGACCTACGAGCAGTACTTC,CASSALDRTYEQYF